This section outlines one T cell receptor (beta chain) sequence together with its context. The repertoire was sequenced with immunoSEQ multiplex PCR; TCRdb's copy has only in-frame clones and lacks some. The sample consists of about 81,000 clones, approximately 92% of them appearing once. The record originates from a study of blood T cell repertoires in COVID-19. Across the study: Acute and convalescent COVID-19 specimens originated in the United States, Italy and Spain.

V lost 11 bases and J lost 3, with 12 bases in between. The CDR3 runs 12 residues. The V gene's germline CDR1 is ENHRY and CDR2 SYGVKD. The sequence was collected from an elderly woman with active COVID-19. The J gene is TRBJ2-3, the V gene TRBV10-3, with a tentative D call TRBD2 (6 bases). Sequenced input: peripheral blood. The CDR3 loop reads CAVRGGTDTQYF. The CDR3 DNA reads as TGTGCCGTACGAGGAGGGACAGATACGCAGTATTTT.